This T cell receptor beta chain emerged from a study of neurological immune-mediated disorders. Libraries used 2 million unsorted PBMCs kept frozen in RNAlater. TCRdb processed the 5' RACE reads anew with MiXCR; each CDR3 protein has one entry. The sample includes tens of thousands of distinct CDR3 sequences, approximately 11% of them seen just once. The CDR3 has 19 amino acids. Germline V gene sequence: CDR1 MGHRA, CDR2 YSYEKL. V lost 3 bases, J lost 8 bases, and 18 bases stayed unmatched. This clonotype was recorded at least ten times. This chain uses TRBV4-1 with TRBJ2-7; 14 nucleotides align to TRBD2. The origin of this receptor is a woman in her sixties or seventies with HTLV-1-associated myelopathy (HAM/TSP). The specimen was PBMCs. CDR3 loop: CASSHPPGIGLAGGPQQYF. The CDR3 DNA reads TGCGCCAGCAGCCACCCCCCCGGCATCGGACTAGCGGGAGGCCCTCAGCAGTACTTC.